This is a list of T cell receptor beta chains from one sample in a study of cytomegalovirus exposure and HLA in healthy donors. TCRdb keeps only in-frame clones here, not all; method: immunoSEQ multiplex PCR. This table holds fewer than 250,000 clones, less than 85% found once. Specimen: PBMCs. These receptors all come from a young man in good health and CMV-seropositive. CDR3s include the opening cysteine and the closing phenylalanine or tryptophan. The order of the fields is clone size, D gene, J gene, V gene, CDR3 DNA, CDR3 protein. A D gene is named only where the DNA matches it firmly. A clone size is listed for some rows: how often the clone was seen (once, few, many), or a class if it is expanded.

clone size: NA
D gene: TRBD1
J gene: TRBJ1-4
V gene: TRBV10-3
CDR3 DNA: TGTGCCATCCGTGGACAGGAGAATGAAAAACTGTTTTTT
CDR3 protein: CAIRGQENEKLFF

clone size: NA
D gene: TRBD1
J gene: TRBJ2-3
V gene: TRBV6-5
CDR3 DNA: TGTGCCAGCAGACCCTGGACAGGGACAGATACGCAGTATTTT
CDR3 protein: CASRPWTGTDTQYF

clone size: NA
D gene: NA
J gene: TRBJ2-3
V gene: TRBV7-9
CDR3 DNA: TGTGCCAGCAGCTCCTACAGGGACCGCACAGATACGCAGTATTTT
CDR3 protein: CASSSYRDRTDTQYF

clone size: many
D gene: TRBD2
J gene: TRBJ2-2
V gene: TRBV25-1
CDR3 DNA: TGTGCCAGCAGTATCGGGGGGACCGGGGAGCTGTTTTTT
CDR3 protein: CASSIGGTGELFF

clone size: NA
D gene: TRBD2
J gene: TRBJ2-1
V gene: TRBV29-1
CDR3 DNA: TGCAGCGTCTCCGGGACTAGGCGGGGGCACAATGAGCAGTTCTTC
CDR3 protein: CSVSGTRRGHNEQFF

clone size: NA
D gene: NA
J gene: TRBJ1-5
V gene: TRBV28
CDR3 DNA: TGTGCCAGCAGTGGACTTCGTAGTAGCAATCAGCCCCAGCATTTT
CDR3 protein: CASSGLRSSNQPQHF

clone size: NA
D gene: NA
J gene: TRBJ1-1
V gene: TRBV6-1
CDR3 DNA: TGTGCCAGCAGTAGGGGTGGGACTGAAGCTTTCTTT
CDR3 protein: CASSRGGTEAFF

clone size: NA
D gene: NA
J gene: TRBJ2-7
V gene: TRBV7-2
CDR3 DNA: TGTGCCAGCAGCTTAGAAGTAGGGGGGGGCGAGCAGTACTTC
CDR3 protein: CASSLEVGGGEQYF

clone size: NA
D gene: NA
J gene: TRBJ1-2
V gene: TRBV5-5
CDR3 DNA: TGTGCCAGCAGCTTGGGTGGGGGCTTGGGCTACACCTTC
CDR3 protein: CASSLGGGLGYTF

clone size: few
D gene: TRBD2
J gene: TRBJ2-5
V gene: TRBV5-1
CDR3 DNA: TGCGCCAGCAGCACTAGCGGGAGTGGGGAGACCCAGTACTTC
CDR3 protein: CASSTSGSGETQYF

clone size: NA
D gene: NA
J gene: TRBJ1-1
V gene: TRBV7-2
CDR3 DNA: TGTGCCAGCAGCTGGGGGGGCACTGAAGCTTTCTTT
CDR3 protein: CASSWGGTEAFF

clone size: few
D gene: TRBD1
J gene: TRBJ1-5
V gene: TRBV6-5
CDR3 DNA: TGTGCCAGCAGCTCGAACAGGGGGCGGAATCAGCCCCAGCATTTT
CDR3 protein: CASSSNRGRNQPQHF

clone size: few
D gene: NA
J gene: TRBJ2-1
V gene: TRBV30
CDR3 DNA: TGTGCCTGGAACCTACAGGGAAATGAGCAGTTCTTC
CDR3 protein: CAWNLQGNEQFF

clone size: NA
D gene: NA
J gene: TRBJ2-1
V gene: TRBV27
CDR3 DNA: TGTGCCAGCAGTTTCGGCGGGGGACTAACGAGGGGGGATGAGCAGTTCTTC
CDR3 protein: CASSFGGGLTRGDEQFF

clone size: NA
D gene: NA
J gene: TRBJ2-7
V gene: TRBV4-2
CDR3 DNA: TGTGCCAGCAGCCGTACCGCGGACACTTACTTC
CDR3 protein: CASSRTADTYF

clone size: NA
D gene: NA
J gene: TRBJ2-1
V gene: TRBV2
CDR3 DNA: TGTGCCAGCGGAACTAGCACTGAGCAGTTCTTC
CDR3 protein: CASGTSTEQFF

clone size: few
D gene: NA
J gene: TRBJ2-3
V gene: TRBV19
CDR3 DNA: TGTGCCAGTAGTATAGGAGGGGAGGATGATACGCAGTATTTT
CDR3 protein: CASSIGGEDDTQYF